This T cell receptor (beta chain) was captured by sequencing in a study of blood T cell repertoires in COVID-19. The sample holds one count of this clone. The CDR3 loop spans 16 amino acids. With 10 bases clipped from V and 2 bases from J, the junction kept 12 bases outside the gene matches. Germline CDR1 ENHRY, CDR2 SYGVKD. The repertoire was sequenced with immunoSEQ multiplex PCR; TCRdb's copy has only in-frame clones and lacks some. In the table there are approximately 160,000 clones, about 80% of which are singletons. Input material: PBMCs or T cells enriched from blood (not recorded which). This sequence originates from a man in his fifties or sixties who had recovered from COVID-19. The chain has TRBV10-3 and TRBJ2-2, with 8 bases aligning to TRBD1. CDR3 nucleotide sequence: TGTGCCACCGCAAATTCCGGGACAGGTAACACCGGGGAGCTGTTTTTT. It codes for CATANSGTGNTGELFF.